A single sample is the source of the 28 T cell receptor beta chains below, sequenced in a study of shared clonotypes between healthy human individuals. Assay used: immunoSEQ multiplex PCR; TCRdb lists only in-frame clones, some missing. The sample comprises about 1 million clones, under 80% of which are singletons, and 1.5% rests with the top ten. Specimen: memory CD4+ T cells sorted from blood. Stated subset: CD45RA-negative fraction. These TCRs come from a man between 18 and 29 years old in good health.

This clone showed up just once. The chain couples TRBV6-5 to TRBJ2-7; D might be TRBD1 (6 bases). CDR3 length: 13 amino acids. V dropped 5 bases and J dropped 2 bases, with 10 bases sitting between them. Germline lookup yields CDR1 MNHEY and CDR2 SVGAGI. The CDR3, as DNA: TGTGCCAGCAGTCGGACAGCCGCCTACGAGCAGTACTTC. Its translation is CASSRTAAYEQYF.

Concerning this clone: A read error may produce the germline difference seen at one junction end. The CDR3 nucleotides are TGTGCTAGCAGCCCCTCGGCCGCGGGAGTCTCCCCGGGGGATACGCAGTATTTT. Amino acids: CASSPSAAGVSPGDTQYF. The genes are TRBV7-7 and TRBJ2-3, with TRBD2 matching over 7 bases. The CDR3 is made up of 18 amino acids. Germline V lookup: CDR1 SSHAT, CDR2 FNYEAQ (reference sequence).

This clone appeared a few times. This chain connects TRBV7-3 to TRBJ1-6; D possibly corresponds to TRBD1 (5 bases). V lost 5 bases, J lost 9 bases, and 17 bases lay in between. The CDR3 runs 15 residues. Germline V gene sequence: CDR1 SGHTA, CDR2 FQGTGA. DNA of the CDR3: TGTGCCAGCAGCCCGCGGGGGGAATTTAGTTCACCCCTCCACTTT. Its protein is CASSPRGEFSSPLHF.

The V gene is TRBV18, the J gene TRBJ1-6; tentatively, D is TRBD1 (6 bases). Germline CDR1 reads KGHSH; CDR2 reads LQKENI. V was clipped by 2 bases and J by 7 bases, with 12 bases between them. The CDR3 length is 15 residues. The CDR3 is CASSPKDSLNSPLHF. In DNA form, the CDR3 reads TGTGCCAGCTCACCAAAGGACAGCCTGAATTCACCCCTCCACTTT.

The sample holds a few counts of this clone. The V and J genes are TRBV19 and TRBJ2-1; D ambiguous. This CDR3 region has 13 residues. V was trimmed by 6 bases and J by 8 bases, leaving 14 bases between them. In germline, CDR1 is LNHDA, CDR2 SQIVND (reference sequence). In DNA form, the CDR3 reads TGTGCCAGTAGCCTCCGGGTCATCGATGAGCAGTTCTTC. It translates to CASSLRVIDEQFF.

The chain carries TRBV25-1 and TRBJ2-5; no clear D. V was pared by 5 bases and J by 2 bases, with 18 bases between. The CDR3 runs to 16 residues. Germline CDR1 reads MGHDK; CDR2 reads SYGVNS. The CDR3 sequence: CASSKQGSFMQETQYF. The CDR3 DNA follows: TGTGCCAGCAGTAAGCAAGGCAGTTTTATGCAAGAGACCCAGTACTTC.

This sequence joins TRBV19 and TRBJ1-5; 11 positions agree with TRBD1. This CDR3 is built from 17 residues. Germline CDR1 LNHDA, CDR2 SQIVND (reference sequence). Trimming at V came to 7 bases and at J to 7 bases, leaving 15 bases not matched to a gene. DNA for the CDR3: TGTGCCAGTACCTCCGGGACAGGGGGTTTATCGAGACAGCCCCAGCATTTT. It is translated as CASTSGTGGLSRQPQHF. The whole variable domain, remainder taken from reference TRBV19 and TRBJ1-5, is DGGITQSPKYLFRKEGQNVTLSCEQNLNHDAMYWYRQDPGQGLRLIYYSQIVNDFQKGDIAEGYSVSREKKESFPLTVTSAQKNPTAFYLCASTSGTGGLSRQPQHFGDGTRLSIL.

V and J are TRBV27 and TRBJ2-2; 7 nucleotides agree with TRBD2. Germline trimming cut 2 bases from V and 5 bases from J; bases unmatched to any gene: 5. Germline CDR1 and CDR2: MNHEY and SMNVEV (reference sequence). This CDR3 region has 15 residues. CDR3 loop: CASSLAGVRTGELFF. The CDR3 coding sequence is TGTGCCAGCAGTTTAGCGGGAGTGAGGACCGGGGAGCTGTTTTTT.

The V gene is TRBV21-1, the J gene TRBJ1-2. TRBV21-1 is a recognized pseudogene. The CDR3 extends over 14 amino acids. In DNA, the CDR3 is TGTGCCAGTACCCGGGACGTCCACCTCTATGGCTACACCTTC. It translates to CASTRDVHLYGYTF.

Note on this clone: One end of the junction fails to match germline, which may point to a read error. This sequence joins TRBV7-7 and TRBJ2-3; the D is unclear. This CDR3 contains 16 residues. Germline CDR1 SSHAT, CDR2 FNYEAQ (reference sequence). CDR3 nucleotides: TGTGCTAGCAGCCCACGCGTGAGTACTAGCACAGATACGCAGTATTTT. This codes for CASSPRVSTSTDTQYF.

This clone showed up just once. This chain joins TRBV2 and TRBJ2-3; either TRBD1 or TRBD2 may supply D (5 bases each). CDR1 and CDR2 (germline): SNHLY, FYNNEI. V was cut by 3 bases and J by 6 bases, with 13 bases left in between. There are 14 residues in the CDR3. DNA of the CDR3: TGTGCCAGCAGTGATGGGACCCCCTCCGATACGCAGTATTTT. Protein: CASSDGTPSDTQYF.

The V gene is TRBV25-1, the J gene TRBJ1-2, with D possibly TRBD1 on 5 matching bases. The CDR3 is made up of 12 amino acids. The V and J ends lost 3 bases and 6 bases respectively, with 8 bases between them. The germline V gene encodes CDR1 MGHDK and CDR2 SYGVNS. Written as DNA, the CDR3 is TGTGCCAGCAGTGACAGGGCTGATGGCTACACCTTC. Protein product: CASSDRADGYTF.

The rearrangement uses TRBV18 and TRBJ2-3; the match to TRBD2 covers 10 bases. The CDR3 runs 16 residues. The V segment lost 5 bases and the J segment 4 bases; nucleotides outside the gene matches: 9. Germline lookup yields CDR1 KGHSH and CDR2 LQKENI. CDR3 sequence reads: CASSSLAGLGSDTQYF. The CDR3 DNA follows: TGTGCCAGCTCATCACTAGCGGGGTTAGGGTCAGATACGCAGTATTTT.

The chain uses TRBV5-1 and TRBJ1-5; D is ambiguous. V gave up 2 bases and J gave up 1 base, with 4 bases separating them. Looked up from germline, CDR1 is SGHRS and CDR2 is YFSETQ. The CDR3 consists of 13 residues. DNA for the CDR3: TGCGCCAGCAGCTTTGACAGCAATCAGCCCCAGCATTTT. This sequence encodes CASSFDSNQPQHF.

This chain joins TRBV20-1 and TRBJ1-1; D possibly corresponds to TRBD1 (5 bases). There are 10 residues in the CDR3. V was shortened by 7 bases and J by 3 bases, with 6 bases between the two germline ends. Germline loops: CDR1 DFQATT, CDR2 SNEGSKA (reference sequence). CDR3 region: CSGGYTEAFF. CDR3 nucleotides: TGCAGTGGGGGGTACACTGAAGCTTTCTTT.

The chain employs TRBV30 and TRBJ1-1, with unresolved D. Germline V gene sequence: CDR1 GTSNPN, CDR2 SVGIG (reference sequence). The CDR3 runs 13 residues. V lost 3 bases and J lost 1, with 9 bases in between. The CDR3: CAWSASTNTEAFF. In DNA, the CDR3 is TGTGCCTGGAGCGCTAGTACGAACACTGAAGCTTTCTTT.

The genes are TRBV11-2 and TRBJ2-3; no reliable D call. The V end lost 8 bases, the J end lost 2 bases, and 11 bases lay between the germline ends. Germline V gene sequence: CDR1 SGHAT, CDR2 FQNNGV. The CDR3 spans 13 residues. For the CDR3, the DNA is TGTGCCAGCGGAATCGGGTACACAGATACGCAGTATTTT. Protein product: CASGIGYTDTQYF.

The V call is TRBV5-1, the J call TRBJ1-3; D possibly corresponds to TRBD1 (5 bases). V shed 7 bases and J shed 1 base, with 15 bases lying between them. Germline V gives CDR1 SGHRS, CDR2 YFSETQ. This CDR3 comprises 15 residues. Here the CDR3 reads CASGGDFGSGNTIYF. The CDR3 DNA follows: TGCGCCAGCGGCGGGGACTTTGGGTCTGGAAACACCATATATTTT.

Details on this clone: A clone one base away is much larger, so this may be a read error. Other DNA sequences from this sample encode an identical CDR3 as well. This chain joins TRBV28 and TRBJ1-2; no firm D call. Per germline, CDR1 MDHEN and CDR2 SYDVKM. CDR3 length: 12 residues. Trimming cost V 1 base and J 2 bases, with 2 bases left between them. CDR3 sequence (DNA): TGTGCCAGCAGTTTATTCAACTATGGCTACACCTTC. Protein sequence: CASSLFNYGYTF.

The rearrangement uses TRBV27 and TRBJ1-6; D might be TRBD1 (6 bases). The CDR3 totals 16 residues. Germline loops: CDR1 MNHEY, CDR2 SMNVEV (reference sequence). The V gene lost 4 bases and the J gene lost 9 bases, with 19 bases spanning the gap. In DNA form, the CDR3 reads TGTGCCAGCAGTTCAACCGGGACATCCTTAATTTCACCCCTCCACTTT. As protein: CASSSTGTSLISPLHF.

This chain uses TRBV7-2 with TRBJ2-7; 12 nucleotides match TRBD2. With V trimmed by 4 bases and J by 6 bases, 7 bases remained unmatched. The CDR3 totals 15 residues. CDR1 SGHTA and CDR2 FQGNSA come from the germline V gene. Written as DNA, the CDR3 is TGTGCCAGCAGCTCCAGACTAGCGGGAGTAGGCGAGCAGTACTTC. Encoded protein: CASSSRLAGVGEQYF. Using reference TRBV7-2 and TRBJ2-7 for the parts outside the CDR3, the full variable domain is GAGVSQSPSNKVTEKGKDVELRCDPISGHTALYWYRQSLGQGLEFLIYFQGNSAPDKSGLPSDRFSAERTGGSVSTLTIQRTQQEDSAVYLCASSSRLAGVGEQYFGPGTRLTVT.

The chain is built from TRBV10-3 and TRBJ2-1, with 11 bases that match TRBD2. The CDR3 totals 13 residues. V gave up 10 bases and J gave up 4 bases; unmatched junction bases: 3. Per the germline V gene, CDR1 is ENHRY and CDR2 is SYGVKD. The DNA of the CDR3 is TGTGCCACCGGGACTAGCGGTTACAATGAGCAGTTCTTC. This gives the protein CATGTSGYNEQFF.

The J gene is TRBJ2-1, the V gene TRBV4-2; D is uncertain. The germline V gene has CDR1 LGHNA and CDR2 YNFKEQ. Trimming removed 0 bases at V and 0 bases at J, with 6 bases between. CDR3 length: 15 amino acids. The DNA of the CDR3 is TGTGCCAGCAGCCAAGACTTAGGCTCCTACAATGAGCAGTTCTTC. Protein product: CASSQDLGSYNEQFF.

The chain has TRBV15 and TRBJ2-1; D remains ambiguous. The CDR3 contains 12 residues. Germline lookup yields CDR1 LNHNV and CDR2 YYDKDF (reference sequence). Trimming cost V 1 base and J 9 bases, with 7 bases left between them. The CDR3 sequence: CATSRASGEQFF. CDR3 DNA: TGTGCCACCAGCAGAGCGTCGGGTGAGCAGTTCTTC.

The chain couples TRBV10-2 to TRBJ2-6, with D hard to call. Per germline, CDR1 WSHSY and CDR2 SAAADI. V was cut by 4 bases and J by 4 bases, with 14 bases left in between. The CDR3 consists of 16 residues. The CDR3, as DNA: TGCGCCAGCAGTGGCCCCGGAACCACGGGGGCCAACGTCCTGACTTTC. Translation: CASSGPGTTGANVLTF.

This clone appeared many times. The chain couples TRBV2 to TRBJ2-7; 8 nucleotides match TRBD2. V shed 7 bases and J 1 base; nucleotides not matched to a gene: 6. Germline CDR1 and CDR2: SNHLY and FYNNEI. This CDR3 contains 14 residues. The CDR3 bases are TGTGCCAGCAAGGGGACTAGTCCTTCCTACGAGCAGTACTTC. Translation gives CASKGTSPSYEQYF.

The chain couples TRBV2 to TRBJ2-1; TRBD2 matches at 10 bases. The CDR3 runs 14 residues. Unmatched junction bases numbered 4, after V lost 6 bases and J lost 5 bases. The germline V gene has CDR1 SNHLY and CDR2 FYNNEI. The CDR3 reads CASSEGLANNEQFF. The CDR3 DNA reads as TGTGCCAGCAGCGAGGGACTAGCGAACAATGAGCAGTTCTTC.

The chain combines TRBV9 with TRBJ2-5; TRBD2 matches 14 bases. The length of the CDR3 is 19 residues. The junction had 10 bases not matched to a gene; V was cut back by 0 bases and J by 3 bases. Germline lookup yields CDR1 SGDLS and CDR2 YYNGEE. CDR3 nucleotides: TGTGCCAGCAGCGTAGCTGGGGGACTAGCGGGGGCTCGCGAAGAGACCCAGTACTTC. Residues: CASSVAGGLAGAREETQYF. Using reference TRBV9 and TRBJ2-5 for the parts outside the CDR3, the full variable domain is DSGVTQTPKHLITATGQRVTLRCSPRSGDLSVYWYQQSLDQGLQFLIQYYNGEERAKGNILERFSAQQFPDLHSELNLSSLELGDSALYFCASSVAGGLAGAREETQYFGPGTRLLVL.